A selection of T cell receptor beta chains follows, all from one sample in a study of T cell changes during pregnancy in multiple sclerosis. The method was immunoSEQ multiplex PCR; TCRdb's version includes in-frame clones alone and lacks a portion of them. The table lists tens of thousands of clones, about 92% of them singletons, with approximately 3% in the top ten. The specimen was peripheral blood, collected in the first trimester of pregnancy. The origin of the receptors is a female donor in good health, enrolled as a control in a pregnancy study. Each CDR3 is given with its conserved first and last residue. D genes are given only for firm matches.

CDR3aa: CASSQERNEKLFF
v_gene: TRBV4-3
d_gene: .

CDR3aa: CASSLLLSETQYF
v_gene: TRBV5-6
d_gene: .

CDR3aa: CASSVSPSGANVLTF
v_gene: TRBV9
d_gene: .

CDR3aa: CASSPSDREAFF
v_gene: TRBV7-9
d_gene: .

CDR3aa: CASSQAQGPTGELFF
v_gene: TRBV4-3
d_gene: TRBD1

CDR3aa: CASSAYSDTQYF
v_gene: TRBV9
d_gene: .

CDR3aa: CASSRTGGNTEAFF
v_gene: TRBV6-6
d_gene: TRBD1

CDR3aa: CASRASLGQKNTEAFF
v_gene: TRBV2
d_gene: TRBD1

CDR3aa: CASSVPAGGYTF
v_gene: TRBV9
d_gene: .

CDR3aa: CASSGRDVRGAFF
v_gene: TRBV7-2
d_gene: .

CDR3aa: CASRGSGALYNEQFF
v_gene: TRBV6-6
d_gene: .

CDR3aa: CASSNRDKNQPQHF
v_gene: TRBV28
d_gene: .

CDR3aa: CASSFGATDRAWNEQFF
v_gene: TRBV5-8
d_gene: TRBD1

CDR3aa: CASSYDVTAQPQHF
v_gene: TRBV2
d_gene: .

CDR3aa: CASRLDTTSGNTIYF
v_gene: TRBV6-6
d_gene: .

CDR3aa: CASSQEARRSLNYGYTF
v_gene: TRBV14
d_gene: .

CDR3aa: CASSFGQGGRQETQYF
v_gene: TRBV11-3
d_gene: TRBD2

CDR3aa: CASSVGQGVRYEQYF
v_gene: TRBV11-2
d_gene: TRBD1

CDR3aa: CASSQNSGTANTGELFF
v_gene: TRBV5-1
d_gene: TRBD1

CDR3aa: CASSLYQRESWDEQFF
v_gene: TRBV7-3
d_gene: TRBD2

CDR3aa: CASRSGGGWNQPQHF
v_gene: TRBV19
d_gene: TRBD1

CDR3aa: CASRGSVLGGETQYF
v_gene: TRBV28
d_gene: .

CDR3aa: CASSSFTGNYGYTF
v_gene: TRBV5-1
d_gene: .

CDR3aa: CASSGLYYGYTF
v_gene: TRBV2
d_gene: .

CDR3aa: CASSPGQFYGYTF
v_gene: TRBV28
d_gene: TRBD1

CDR3aa: CASSRSPGQGPYEQYF
v_gene: TRBV27
d_gene: TRBD1

CDR3aa: CASSQGTSYPLRTQYF
v_gene: TRBV14
d_gene: TRBD2

CDR3aa: CASSSPEVRTGELFF
v_gene: TRBV11-3
d_gene: .

CDR3aa: CASSSGTSVYEQYF
v_gene: TRBV5-1
d_gene: TRBD2

CDR3aa: CASSQGSSGNTIYF
v_gene: TRBV11-3
d_gene: .

CDR3aa: CASSLYGTGIRMNTEAFF
v_gene: TRBV5-1
d_gene: TRBD1

CDR3aa: CSARDDSRAFF
v_gene: TRBV20-1
d_gene: .

CDR3aa: CASRGGQYGYTF
v_gene: TRBV6-1
d_gene: TRBD1

CDR3aa: CSVDRGEGGKLFF
v_gene: TRBV29-1
d_gene: .